This T cell receptor (beta chain) derives from a study of Graves' ophthalmopathy and Graves' hyperthyroidism (dated by TCRdb to between 2017 and 2018). Study-wide context: Peripheral blood was collected at initial diagnosis, before any treatment. The study used signatures of the TCR beta repertoire to tell Graves' ophthalmopathy apart from Graves' hyperthyroidism and to predict which patients would progress to ophthalmopathy. In total, around 140 blood samples were TCR-sequenced: 43 ophthalmopathy, about 75 hyperthyroidism and some 17 hyperthyroidism-to-ophthalmopathy patients. To explore V-J signatures that distinguish ophthalmopathy from hyperthyroidism, a discovery set of about a hundred patients was enrolled, made up of around 40 with ophthalmopathy and around 57 with stable hyperthyroidism. An independent validation cohort was composed of some 19 hyperthyroidism patients and 17 patients who later progressed from hyperthyroidism to ophthalmopathy. T-cell repertoires of thyroid tissue and blood were compared in a handful of hyperthyroidism patients. Following sample collection, hyperthyroidism patients were given methimazole at a starting dose of 30 mg daily, and ophthalmopathy patients were given high-dose intravenous methylprednisolone. The 95 to 100 discovery patients were divided at random into training and test sets in a 7:3 ratio.

General study outcomes and caveats: Most expanded thyroid clonotypes with frequency above 0.001 were also detected in blood, suggesting blood repertoires may reflect the thyroid immune response. In cross-validation, the 13-signature model distinguished ophthalmopathy from stable hyperthyroidism with around 90% sensitivity and 81.08% specificity, while in the test set the corresponding values were approximately 80% and 75%. No statistical method was used to set the sample size in advance, and the investigators knew which group each participant was assigned to. In validation, the model predicted ophthalmopathy progression with 55% to 71% sensitivity and roughly 72% specificity; 12 predicted patients were CT-confirmed with GO in a median of approximately 6.5 months.

TCR beta CDR3 regions were amplified from RNA transcripts for repertoire sequencing. The first round was an RT-PCR using HTBI primers with the Qiagen OneStep RT-PCR kit, and this first round was followed by a second-round multiplex PCR, then size selection and purification. The libraries underwent paired-end sequencing with 100 bp reads on an Illumina HiSeq2000. For the original study's pipeline: SOAPnuke was used to process the reads, throwing out any read that had adapters, had uncalled bases, had a mean Phred below 15, or lacked an exact constant-primer or identifier match. COPE v1.2.5 was used to merge high-quality paired reads. Clonotypes were defined as unique nucleotide sequences and were aligned to IMGT TRB V, D and J references using MiTCR v1.1. The analysis was limited to V-J combinations with a frequency above 0.0001, which together covered 99% to 99.2% of the repertoires. For each V-J combination, a TCR clonal expansion and chaos score was defined as the ratio of F50 clonal expansion to chaos observed in the TCRdist matrix. Welch's t-statistics and random forest were used to reduce features to 13 V-J combinations, which were fed into a naive Bayes classifier. The Morisita-Horn index was used to measure how similar the thyroid and blood repertoires were. The public reads were reanalyzed by TCRdb: fastp trimming at Q25, MiXCR alignment, in-frame beta chains only. Merged by CDR3 protein, the rows form single entries marked with the most common genes and DNA. For this entry, the V and J calls and clone size follow TCRdb and not the study's own pipeline. The sample has under 200,000 distinct CDR3 sequences on record, over 35% of them singletons. The top ten clonotypes cover approximately 6.3% of the sample.

Patients with ophthalmopathy had moderately to severely active disease, with a Clinical Activity Score of 3 or more, a NOSPECS grade of 4 or more, and a disease duration of less than 3 months. Anyone with other autoimmune diseases, uncontrolled infections, pregnancy or lactation was excluded from the study. Clinical symptoms, serum thyroxine, TRAb, thyroid ultrasound and orbital computed tomography formed the basis of the diagnosis. Ficoll-Paque density gradient centrifugation was used to isolate PBMCs from about 10 ml of fresh peripheral blood. Total RNA was extracted with Trizol reagent and quality-checked on an Agilent 2100 Bioanalyzer. This clonotype turned up a few times. It has no known antigen specificity. The sample holds no much larger clone one base away, and base qualities are not on file. The CDR3 spans 14 residues, from the cysteine through the phenylalanine. Only CDR3 DNA is held: 42 bases, read in frame from base 1. Compared with germline, V lacks 5 bases and J lacks 2 bases; bases without a gene match: 5. For CDR1 and CDR2, the germline V gene lists SGHTA and FQGNSA.

The sequence was obtained from a woman in her forties with Graves' ophthalmopathy. Donor details come from another sample of the same person, matched by shared clones. Material for sequencing was peripheral blood. The V gene is TRBV7-2 and the J gene is TRBJ2-7, with 8 bases matching TRBD1. The DNA is TGTGCCAGCAGCACCCGGACAGGGCCCTACGAGCAGTACTTC. Translation gives CASSTRTGPYEQYF. Reference TRBV7-2 and TRBJ2-7 genes cover what lies past the CDR3, so the full variable domain is GAGVSQSPSNKVTEKGKDVELRCDPISGHTALYWYRQSLGQGLEFLIYFQGNSAPDKSGLPSDRFSAERTGGSVSTLTIQRTQQEDSAVYLCASSTRTGPYEQYFGPGTRLTVT.